A selection of T cell receptor beta chains follows, all from one sample in a study of shared clonotypes between healthy human individuals. Sequencing used immunoSEQ multiplex PCR; TCRdb keeps in-frame clones, though not all of them. The sample lists approximately 1.9 million clones, about 93% occurring once. Sequenced sample: naive CD8+ T cells from PBMCs. These receptor sequences come from a young man in good health. Some clones in this sample may be carry-over from other donors' samples. Each CDR3 is given with its conserved first and last residue. The D gene is left open where the match is weak. The size field is filled for only some rows; it gives once, few, many or a size class.

cdr3_nt cdr3_aa j_call v_call d_call clone_size
TGTGCCAGCACCCTCGACCTAAACTACGAGCAGTACTTC CASTLDLNYEQYF TRBJ2-7 TRBV7-9 - -
TGTGCCAGCAGTGAATTGGCATTAAACACTGAAGCTTTCTTT CASSELALNTEAFF TRBJ1-1 TRBV6-1 - -
TGTGCCAGCAGCTTGGTAGCGGGGACCTACGAGCAGTACTTC CASSLVAGTYEQYF TRBJ2-7 TRBV5-6 TRBD2 -
TGTGCCAGCAGCTTAGGCCCGAGTTGGAACACTGAAGCTTTCTTT CASSLGPSWNTEAFF TRBJ1-1 TRBV13 - once
TGTGCCAGTAGTCTCCGTCGGAGGGGCTACGAGCAGTACTTC CASSLRRRGYEQYF TRBJ2-7 TRBV19 - -
TGTGCCAGCAGCTTCGGGACAGGGAGCCACAATGAGCAGTTCTTC CASSFGTGSHNEQFF TRBJ2-1 TRBV5-6 TRBD1 -
TGTGCCAGTAGTCCCGAGCTCGAACGGCATGGCTACACCTTC CASSPELERHGYTF TRBJ1-2 TRBV19 - -
TGTGCCAGCAGCCTAAACATACCGGGCTACGAGCAGTACTTC CASSLNIPGYEQYF TRBJ2-7 TRBV7-2 - -
TGTGCCAGCAGTGAAGGACAGGGGTTCAATGAGCAGTTCTTC CASSEGQGFNEQFF TRBJ2-1 TRBV27 TRBD1 -
TGTGCCATCAGTCCGCAAGGGGTGCGTTACGAGCAGTACTTC CAISPQGVRYEQYF TRBJ2-7 TRBV10-3 - once
TGTGCCAGCAGCTTACCACCCCTGGGACTAGCGGCTTCCTACAATGAGCAGTTCTTC CASSLPPLGLAASYNEQFF TRBJ2-1 TRBV7-6 TRBD2 once
TGTGCCAGCAGCCGAACTCCCCAGGGGAACACCGGGGAGCTGTTTTTT CASSRTPQGNTGELFF TRBJ2-2 TRBV7-9 - -
TGCGCCAGCAGCCATGGGCTGGACTATGGCTACACCTTC CASSHGLDYGYTF TRBJ1-2 TRBV5-1 - -
TGCGCCAGCAGCCAAGATGTGGGGGGGGCCAACTATGGCTACACCTTC CASSQDVGGANYGYTF TRBJ1-2 TRBV4-3 - -
TGTGCCAGCAGTTCGAGTCCCTACGAGCAGTACTTC CASSSSPYEQYF TRBJ2-7 TRBV27 - -
TGTGCCAGCAGCCCATTCTTCTCTCCCTACAATGAGCAGTTCTTC CASSPFFSPYNEQFF TRBJ2-1 TRBV7-8 - -
TGTGCCAGCAGCTTAGATCCCCTTACGGCAGATACGCAGTATTTT CASSLDPLTADTQYF TRBJ2-3 TRBV5-8 - once
TGTGCCAGCTCACCGGGGACTAGCGGGAGAGATACGCAGTATTTT CASSPGTSGRDTQYF TRBJ2-3 TRBV18 TRBD2 once
TGTGCCAGTAAACTAGCGGGAGATAACAATGAGCAGTTCTTC CASKLAGDNNEQFF TRBJ2-1 TRBV19 TRBD2 -
TGTGCCAGCACCTCTTGGGGCGTAGGGAACACTGAAGCTTTCTTT CASTSWGVGNTEAFF TRBJ1-1 TRBV5-4 - -
TGTGCCAGCAGCCCGGGGTGGGGAATCCCCTACGAGCAGTACTTC CASSPGWGIPYEQYF TRBJ2-7 TRBV5-4 - once
TGCGCCAGCAGCCAAGAAAGGGCAGGCGATAGCAATCAGCCCCAGCATTTT CASSQERAGDSNQPQHF TRBJ1-5 TRBV4-1 - -
TGTGCCACCAGAGACAGGACGCTGGCCTACGAGCAGTACTTC CATRDRTLAYEQYF TRBJ2-7 TRBV15 - -
TGTGCCAGCAGCGTAAGCGACAGGACCATAAGGGAGCAGTTCTTC CASSVSDRTIREQFF TRBJ2-1 TRBV9 - -
TGTGCCAGCAGTGAACCGAGGACAGGGCTATACAATGAGCAGTTCTTC CASSEPRTGLYNEQFF TRBJ2-1 TRBV6-1 TRBD1 once
TGTGCCAGCAGCTTAACCCCCAGCGACGAGGGCACCGGGGAGCTGTTTTTT CASSLTPSDEGTGELFF TRBJ2-2 TRBV7-3 - -
TGTGCCAGCTCACCGACAGGGGGCAATGAGCAGTTCTTC CASSPTGGNEQFF TRBJ2-1 TRBV18 TRBD1 -
TGTGCCAGCAGTGGGATAGGGCACACTGAAGCTTTCTTT CASSGIGHTEAFF TRBJ1-1 TRBV6-1 - -
TGTGCCAGCGGCTACACAGATACGCAGTATTTT CASGYTDTQYF TRBJ2-3 TRBV9 - -
TGTGCCAGCCGCCCGGGACTAGCGGGGGCAGATACGCAGTATTTT CASRPGLAGADTQYF TRBJ2-3 TRBV27 TRBD2 -
TGTGCCAGCAGTGCTGGGGAAGAGACCCAGTACTTC CASSAGEETQYF TRBJ2-5 TRBV28 - -
TGTGCCAGCTGTGAGCGGGAGGTGTGGGAGACCCAGTACTTC CASCEREVWETQYF TRBJ2-5 TRBV28 TRBD2 -
TGTGCCAGCAGCTTGGGGGACGGAGCCTACGAGCAGTACTTC CASSLGDGAYEQYF TRBJ2-7 TRBV7-8 - few
TGCGCCAGCAGCTTGGACGTGGTTGGCCTAGGGAACACTGAAGCTTTCTTT CASSLDVVGLGNTEAFF TRBJ1-1 TRBV5-1 - -
TGTGCCAGCAGTTTGGCACTCTCCTACGAGCAGTACTTC CASSLALSYEQYF TRBJ2-7 TRBV27 - -
TGTGCCAGCAGTCGAGACAGGACCAATCAGCCCCAGCATTTT CASSRDRTNQPQHF TRBJ1-5 TRBV6-1 - -
TGCAGCGTTGTAGCGGGAGATACGCAGTATTTT CSVVAGDTQYF TRBJ2-3 TRBV29-1 TRBD2 -
TGTGCCAGCAGCCAGAGACAGGGCTTTACTGAAGCTTTCTTT CASSQRQGFTEAFF TRBJ1-1 TRBV7-3 TRBD1 -
TGCGCCAGCAAGACAGAGATAAACACCGGGGAGCTGTTTTTT CASKTEINTGELFF TRBJ2-2 TRBV5-1 - -
TGCGCCAGCAGCCGAACGTCTAGCGGGAGCGAGCAGTACTTC CASSRTSSGSEQYF TRBJ2-7 TRBV4-1 TRBD2 -
TGTGCCAGCAGTTCTTTGGGGGTTGGCGGGATCTTCCAAGAGACCCAGTACTTC CASSSLGVGGIFQETQYF TRBJ2-5 TRBV27 - -
TGCGCCAGCAGCTTGGGGCCTAGCGGACCCAGGGCCGGGGAGCTGTTTTTT CASSLGPSGPRAGELFF TRBJ2-2 TRBV5-1 TRBD2 -
TGTGCCAGCAGCCCCAGACAGAGAAGCGACGAGCAGTACTTC CASSPRQRSDEQYF TRBJ2-7 TRBV9 - -
TGTGCCAGCAGTAACACAGGGCCTAATCAGCCCCAGCATTTT CASSNTGPNQPQHF TRBJ1-5 TRBV6-5 - -
TGCGCCAGCAGCCAAGACTCCTACAATGAGCAGTTCTTC CASSQDSYNEQFF TRBJ2-1 TRBV4-3 - -
TGTGCCAGCAGTGACAGATGGGGGGCTCAGCCCCAGCATTTT CASSDRWGAQPQHF TRBJ1-5 TRBV6-5 - -
TGTGCCAGCAGCGTGGGGAGCACCAATGAGCAGTTCTTC CASSVGSTNEQFF TRBJ2-1 TRBV9 - -
TGTGCCAGCAGTTTAGGGAGGCGTAGTAATGAGCAGTTCTTC CASSLGRRSNEQFF TRBJ2-1 TRBV27 - -
TGTGCCAGCAGCGTCCGGGACGGACCCTACGAGCAGTACTTC CASSVRDGPYEQYF TRBJ2-7 TRBV9 - -
TGTGCCAGCAGTCCGCTCGGGTCCCGAGAGACCCAGTACTTC CASSPLGSRETQYF TRBJ2-5 TRBV27 - -
TGTGCCAGCAGCTTGGCCGCGAGTCACAGGGGGTTCGGAGATACGCAGTATTTT CASSLAASHRGFGDTQYF TRBJ2-3 TRBV5-6 TRBD1 -
TGTGCCAGCAGCGTAGCTGGGGGGAGAGAAGCTTTCTTT CASSVAGGREAFF TRBJ1-1 TRBV9 - few
TGTGCCAGCCGCACTTTCTTCCCCAGCGGACTAAGCACAGATACGCAGTATTTT CASRTFFPSGLSTDTQYF TRBJ2-3 TRBV27 - -
TGTGCCAGCAGCAAGGTGGCGGGTGATCAGCCCCAGCATTTT CASSKVAGDQPQHF TRBJ1-5 TRBV27 - few
TGCGCCAGCGGGAGGGCGGGAAACGGCGAGCAGTACTTC CASGRAGNGEQYF TRBJ2-7 TRBV4-1 TRBD2 -